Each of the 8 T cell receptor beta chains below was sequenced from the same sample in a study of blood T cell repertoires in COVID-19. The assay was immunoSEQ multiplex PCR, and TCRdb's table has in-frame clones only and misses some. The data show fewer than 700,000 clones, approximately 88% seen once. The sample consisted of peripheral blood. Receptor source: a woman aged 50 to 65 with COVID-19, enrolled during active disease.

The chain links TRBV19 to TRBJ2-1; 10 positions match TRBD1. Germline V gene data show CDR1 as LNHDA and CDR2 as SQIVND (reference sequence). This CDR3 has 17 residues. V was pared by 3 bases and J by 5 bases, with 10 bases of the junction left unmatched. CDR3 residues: CASSMGPGQGINNEQFF. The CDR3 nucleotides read TGTGCCAGTAGTATGGGACCGGGACAGGGGATCAACAATGAGCAGTTCTTC. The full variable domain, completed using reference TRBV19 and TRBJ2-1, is DGGITQSPKYLFRKEGQNVTLSCEQNLNHDAMYWYRQDPGQGLRLIYYSQIVNDFQKGDIAEGYSVSREKKESFPLTVTSAQKNPTAFYLCASSMGPGQGINNEQFFGPGTRLTVL.

The CDR3 reads CASSQVFFGTGVGYTF. In nucleotides, the CDR3 is TGTGCCAGCAGCCAAGTGTTCTTCGGGACAGGGGTTGGCTACACCTTC. This chain connects TRBV3-1 (or the pseudogene TRBV3-2) to TRBJ1-2; TRBD1 aligns across 10 bases. The V gene end was trimmed by 1 base and the J gene end by 7 bases; junction bases not matched to a gene: 9. There are 16 residues in the CDR3. CDR1 and CDR2 from the germline V gene are LGHDT and YNNKEL (reference sequence).

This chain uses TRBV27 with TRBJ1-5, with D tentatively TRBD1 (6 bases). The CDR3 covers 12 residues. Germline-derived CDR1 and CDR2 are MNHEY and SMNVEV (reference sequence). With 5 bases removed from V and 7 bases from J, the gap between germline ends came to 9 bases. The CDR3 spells CASSDQGQPQHF. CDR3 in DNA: TGTGCCAGCAGTGATCAGGGGCAGCCCCAGCATTTT.

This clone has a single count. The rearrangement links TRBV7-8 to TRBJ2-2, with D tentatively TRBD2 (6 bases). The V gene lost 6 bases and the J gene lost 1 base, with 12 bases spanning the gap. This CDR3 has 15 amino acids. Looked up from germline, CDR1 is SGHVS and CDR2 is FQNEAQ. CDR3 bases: TGTGCCAGCAGAGTCGACGGGAGGAACACCGGGGAGCTGTTTTTT. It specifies CASRVDGRNTGELFF.

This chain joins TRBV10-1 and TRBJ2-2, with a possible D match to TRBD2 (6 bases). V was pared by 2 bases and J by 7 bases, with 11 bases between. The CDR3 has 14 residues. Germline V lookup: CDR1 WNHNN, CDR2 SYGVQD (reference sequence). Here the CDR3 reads CASSEGGTGGELFF. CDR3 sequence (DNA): TGCGCCAGCAGTGAGGGGGGGACCGGCGGGGAGCTGTTTTTT.

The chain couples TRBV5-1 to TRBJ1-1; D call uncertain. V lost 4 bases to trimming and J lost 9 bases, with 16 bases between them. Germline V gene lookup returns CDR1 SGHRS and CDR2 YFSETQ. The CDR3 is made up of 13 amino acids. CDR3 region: CASSPLGVGQAFF. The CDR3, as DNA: TGCGCCAGCAGCCCCCTCGGGGTGGGCCAAGCTTTCTTT.

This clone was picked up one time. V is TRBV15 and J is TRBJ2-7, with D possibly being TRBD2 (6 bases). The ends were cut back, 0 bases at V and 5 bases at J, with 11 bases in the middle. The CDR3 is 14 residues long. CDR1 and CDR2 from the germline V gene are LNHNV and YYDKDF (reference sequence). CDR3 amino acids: CATSREGGVDEQYF. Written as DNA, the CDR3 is TGTGCCACCAGCAGAGAAGGAGGGGTCGACGAGCAGTACTTC.

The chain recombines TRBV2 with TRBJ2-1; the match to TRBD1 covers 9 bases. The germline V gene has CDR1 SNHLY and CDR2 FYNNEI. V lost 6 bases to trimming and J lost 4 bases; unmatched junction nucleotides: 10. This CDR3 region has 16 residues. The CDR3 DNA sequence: TGTGCCAGCAGCCCTACCGGGACAGGGACATACAATGAGCAGTTCTTC. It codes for CASSPTGTGTYNEQFF. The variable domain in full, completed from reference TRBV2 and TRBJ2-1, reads EPEVTQTPSHQVTQMGQEVILRCVPISNHLYFYWYRQILGQKVEFLVSFYNNEISEKSEIFDDQFSVERPDGSNFTLKIRSTKLEDSAMYFCASSPTGTGTYNEQFFGPGTRLTVL.